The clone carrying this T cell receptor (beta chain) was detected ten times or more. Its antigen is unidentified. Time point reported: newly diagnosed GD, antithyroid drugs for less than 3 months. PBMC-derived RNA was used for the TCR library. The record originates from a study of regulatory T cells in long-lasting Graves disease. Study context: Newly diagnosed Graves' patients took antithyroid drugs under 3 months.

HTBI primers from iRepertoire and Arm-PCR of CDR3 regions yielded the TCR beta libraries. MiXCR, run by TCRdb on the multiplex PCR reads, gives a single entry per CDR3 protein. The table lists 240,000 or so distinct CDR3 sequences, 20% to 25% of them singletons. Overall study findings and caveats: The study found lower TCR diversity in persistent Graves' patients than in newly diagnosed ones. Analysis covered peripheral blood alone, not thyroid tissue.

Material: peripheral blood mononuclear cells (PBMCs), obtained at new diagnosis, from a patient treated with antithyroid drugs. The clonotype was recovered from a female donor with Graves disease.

CDR3 DNA sequence: TGTGCCAGCTCACCCGGTGGCGGGAGTACCTACAATGAGCAGTTCTTC. This codes for CASSPGGGSTYNEQFF. The rearrangement uses TRBV18 and TRBJ2-1; 7 bases map to TRBD2. The V segment lost 3 bases and the J segment 2 bases; nucleotides outside the gene matches: 7. Germline CDR1 KGHSH, CDR2 LQKENI. The CDR3 is made up of 16 amino acids.